These 27 T cell receptor beta chains came from one sample sequenced in a study of STAT5B mutations in CD4+ large granular lymphocyte leukemia. TCRdb's table, derived via immunoSEQ multiplex PCR, lists solely in-frame clones and lacks some. The table shows fewer than 45,000 clones, with roughly 80% occurring only once. Source material: CD4+ T cells from blood buffy coats. The receptors shown here come from a human donor in good health.

The V call is TRBV30, the J call TRBJ1-1, with TRBD1 identical over 12 bases. The V gene's germline CDR1 is GTSNPN and CDR2 SVGIG (reference sequence). The CDR3 runs 14 residues. With V trimmed by 4 bases and J by 11 bases, 11 bases remained unmatched. The CDR3 DNA is TGTGCCTGGAATCCCGGGACAGGGGGCTCTTCCGCTTTCTTT. Translated: CAWNPGTGGSSAFF.

V is TRBV6-1 and J is TRBJ1-1, with D possibly TRBD1 on 5 matching bases. Trimming stripped 5 bases from V and 1 base from J, with 11 bases between. CDR3 length equals 14 residues. Looked up from germline, CDR1 is MNHNS and CDR2 is SASEGT. Here the CDR3 reads CASSRETENTEAFF. The CDR3 nucleotides read TGTGCCAGCAGTAGGGAGACAGAGAACACTGAAGCTTTCTTT.

The V gene is TRBV6-5, the J gene TRBJ1-1; D not certain. With 2 bases removed from V and 2 bases from J, the gap between germline ends came to 9 bases. Germline V CDR1 and CDR2: MNHEY, SVGAGI. This CDR3 comprises 14 residues. The CDR3 nucleotides read TGTGCCAGCAGTTACGAGTCAATTAACACTGAAGCTTTCTTT. It translates to CASSYESINTEAFF.

The rearrangement uses TRBV10-3 and TRBJ2-2; D unresolved. The CDR3 extends over 14 amino acids. V was pared by 6 bases and J by 1 base, with 9 bases between. CDR1 is ENHRY and CDR2 is SYGVKD in the germline V gene. This CDR3 reads CAISPARNTGELFF. The CDR3, as DNA: TGTGCCATCAGCCCCGCTAGGAACACCGGGGAGCTGTTTTTT.

V usage is TRBV19 and J usage is TRBJ2-5; D is unclear. V was shortened by 7 bases and J by 5 bases, with 14 bases between the two germline ends. Germline CDR1 is LNHDA and CDR2 is SQIVND (reference sequence). The length of the CDR3 is 13 residues. The DNA for the CDR3 is TGTGCCAGTACGGGTGCTGTGGCGGAGACCCAGTACTTC. Translated: CASTGAVAETQYF.

CDR3 amino acids: CASSELADTQYF. The CDR3 nucleotides read TGTGCCAGCAGTGAATTAGCCGATACGCAGTATTTT. V is TRBV2 and J is TRBJ2-3; D is uncertain. The CDR3 length is 12 residues. Trimming left V 2 bases short and J 6 bases short, with 6 bases between. Germline assignment: CDR1 SNHLY and CDR2 FYNNEI.

The V and J genes are TRBV7-9 and TRBJ1-1, with D maybe TRBD1 (5 bases). The germline V gene encodes CDR1 SEHNR and CDR2 FQNEAQ (reference sequence). This CDR3 contains 14 residues. The V gene lost 0 bases and the J gene lost 4 bases, with 9 bases spanning the gap. CDR3 DNA sequence: TGTGCCAGCAGCTTAGCAGGAGGGGCCACTGAAGCTTTCTTT. It yields the protein CASSLAGGATEAFF.

J is TRBJ1-2 and V is TRBV19; no clear D. Germline assignment: CDR1 LNHDA and CDR2 SQIVND (reference sequence). With 4 bases removed from V and 5 bases from J, the gap between germline ends came to 14 bases. The CDR3 has 14 amino acids. The CDR3 loop is CASSTRVSSYGYTF. The CDR3 region has the DNA TGTGCCAGTAGTACGAGGGTATCGTCTTATGGCTACACCTTC.

The V gene is TRBV27, the J gene TRBJ2-1; a possible D gene is TRBD1 (6 bases). Germline lookup yields CDR1 MNHEY and CDR2 SMNVEV (reference sequence). The CDR3 runs 16 residues. V was trimmed by 3 bases and J by 3 bases, leaving 15 bases between them. The DNA of the CDR3 is TGTGCCAGCAGTTTTACAGGGCAGGCGGGCTACAATGAGCAGTTCTTC. It codes for CASSFTGQAGYNEQFF.

This clone appeared a few times. The chain uses TRBV5-1 and TRBJ2-7, with 9 nucleotides matching TRBD1. The CDR3 consists of 14 residues. Germline CDR1 reads SGHRS; CDR2 reads YFSETQ. V shed 0 bases and J 4 bases; nucleotides not matched to a gene: 2. This CDR3 is CASSLGQGGYEQYF. CDR3 DNA sequence: TGCGCCAGCAGCTTGGGACAGGGGGGATACGAGCAGTACTTC. Together with reference TRBV5-1 and TRBJ2-7, the CDR3 gives the full variable domain: KAGVTQTPRYLIKTRGQQVTLSCSPISGHRSVSWYQQTPGQGLQFLFEYFSETQRNKGNFPGRFSGRQFSNSRSEMNVSTLELGDSALYLCASSLGQGGYEQYFGPGTRLTVT.

The V call is TRBV5-5, the J call TRBJ1-1; D might be TRBD1 (5 bases). Per the germline V gene, CDR1 is SGHKS and CDR2 is YYEKEE (reference sequence). CDR3 length equals 14 residues. Trimming left V 1 base short and J 5 bases short, with 12 bases between. The DNA for the CDR3 is TGTGCCAGCAGCTTGAGTCCGGGGGAAACTGAAGCTTTCTTT. Residues: CASSLSPGETEAFF.

The J gene is TRBJ1-3, the V gene TRBV29-1; D not resolved. The ends were cut back, 3 bases at V and 3 bases at J, with 12 bases in the middle. Germline lookup yields CDR1 SQVTM and CDR2 ANQGSEA. This CDR3 contains 14 residues. The CDR3 loop is CSVDTEANGNTIYF. The CDR3 DNA is TGCAGCGTTGACACCGAAGCTAATGGAAACACCATATATTTT.

The V and J genes are TRBV4-2 and TRBJ1-2; D not certain. The CDR3 runs to 14 residues. Germline V gene data show CDR1 as LGHNA and CDR2 as YNFKEQ. V was cut by 1 base and J by 4 bases, with 10 bases left in between. CDR3 in amino acids: CASSQGAGPYGYTF. The CDR3 DNA is TGTGCCAGCAGCCAAGGGGCCGGGCCCTATGGCTACACCTTC.

This clone was detected only a few times. This chain uses TRBV28 with TRBJ2-7; D call uncertain. The CDR3 contains 15 residues. Germline V gene sequence: CDR1 MDHEN, CDR2 SYDVKM. Trimming took 4 bases from V and 6 from J, leaving 19 bases between them. The CDR3 nucleotides read TGTGCCAGCAGTTGGATGGGTGCGGTGTTTGGCGAGCAGTACTTC. Its protein product is CASSWMGAVFGEQYF. The full variable domain, rest sourced from reference TRBV28 and TRBJ2-7, is DVKVTQSSRYLVKRTGEKVFLECVQDMDHENMFWYRQDPGLGLRLIYFSYDVKMKEKGDIPEGYSVSREKKERFSLILESASTNQTSMYLCASSWMGAVFGEQYFGPGTRLTVT.

This chain connects TRBV7-9 to TRBJ2-1; possible D gene TRBD1, 6 bases. Looked up from germline, CDR1 is SEHNR and CDR2 is FQNEAQ (reference sequence). The CDR3 runs to 14 residues. V lost 5 bases and J 4 bases, leaving 12 bases between the germline ends. This CDR3 is CASSPNTGYNEQFF. CDR3 sequence (DNA): TGTGCCAGCAGCCCCAACACAGGGTACAATGAGCAGTTCTTC.

This chain joins TRBV11-2 and TRBJ2-1, with 11 bases lining up with TRBD2. The CDR3 contains 18 residues. Germline CDR1 SGHAT, CDR2 FQNNGV. V trimming: 5 bases; J trimming: 6 bases; junction bases outside the gene matches: 15. The CDR3 DNA sequence: TGTGCCAGCAGCCGGGACTCTTCTCTAGCGGGGGGAGGCAATGAGCAGTTCTTC. Amino acid sequence: CASSRDSSLAGGGNEQFF.

The V and J genes are TRBV30 and TRBJ1-1, with 7 nucleotides matching TRBD1. The CDR3 is 11 residues long. The ends lost 4 bases at V and 11 bases at J; junction bases unmatched: 7. Germline V gene sequence: CDR1 GTSNPN, CDR2 SVGIG (reference sequence). CDR3 DNA sequence: TGTGCCTGGACTTCACAGGGGTCCGCTTTCTTT. Amino acid sequence: CAWTSQGSAFF.

The chain has TRBV9 and TRBJ1-2; possibly TRBD1 for D (5 bases). The germline V gene has CDR1 SGDLS and CDR2 YYNGEE. The V gene lost 4 bases and the J gene lost 3 bases, with 19 bases spanning the gap. The CDR3 length is 16 residues. In DNA, the CDR3 is TGTGCCAGCAGCCCTCCCCCGACAAGGGGAGACTATGGCTACACCTTC. Residues: CASSPPPTRGDYGYTF.

V gene TRBV29-1 combines with J gene TRBJ1-1; D is unresolved. Germline V gene sequence: CDR1 SQVTM, CDR2 ANQGSEA. Trimming pared 6 bases from V and 0 bases from J, leaving 14 bases between. The CDR3 totals 14 residues. As DNA, the CDR3 is TGCAGCGTCACCCTGATGGAGTTGAACACTGAAGCTTTCTTT. This encodes CSVTLMELNTEAFF.

V gene TRBV6-5 combines with J gene TRBJ1-3; D gene ambiguous. CDR3 size: 16 residues. Germline V gene data show CDR1 as MNHEY and CDR2 as SVGAGI. The V end lost 2 bases, the J end lost 4 bases, and 15 bases lay between the germline ends. For the CDR3, the DNA is TGTGCCAGCAGTTACGGGGAAGGGCTGGCGGGAAACACCATATATTTT. The encoded protein is CASSYGEGLAGNTIYF.

This rearrangement joins TRBV4-1 to TRBJ2-5, with D perhaps matching TRBD1 (6 bases). V dropped 0 bases and J dropped 4 bases, with 12 bases sitting between them. This CDR3 has 15 residues. Germline CDR1 MGHRA, CDR2 YSYEKL. The CDR3 DNA is TGCGCCAGCAGCCAAGATCACAGGGAAGTAGAGACCCAGTACTTC. It specifies CASSQDHREVETQYF.

The genes are TRBV4-3 and TRBJ2-7, with TRBD1 matching over 8 bases. The V segment lost 2 bases and the J segment 7 bases; nucleotides outside the gene matches: 7. Germline CDR1 and CDR2: LGHNA and YSLEER. This CDR3 contains 14 residues. DNA of the CDR3: TGCGCCAGCAGCCAAACGGACAGGGCGGAAGAGCAGTACTTC. Its protein is CASSQTDRAEEQYF.

V usage is TRBV28 and J usage is TRBJ2-7; 7 nucleotides align to TRBD1. In germline, CDR1 is MDHEN, CDR2 SYDVKM. The CDR3 consists of 16 residues. The ends lost 5 bases at V and 6 bases at J; junction bases unmatched: 16. CDR3 DNA: TGTGCCAGCAGTGGAGCCGGGGAAAGGGGGCTAGCCGAGCAGTACTTC. Protein: CASSGAGERGLAEQYF.

The V gene is TRBV7-9, the J gene TRBJ1-5; D not certain. The CDR3 extends over 12 amino acids. Germline V lookup: CDR1 SEHNR, CDR2 FQNEAQ (reference sequence). The V end was cut by 5 bases, the J end by 5 bases, with 7 bases between. The CDR3 loop is CASSPEDQPQHF. Here the CDR3 DNA reads TGTGCCAGCAGCCCAGAGGATCAGCCCCAGCATTTT.

This clone was counted a single time. The chain has TRBV19 and TRBJ2-3; possible D gene TRBD1, 5 bases. V was trimmed by 11 bases and J by 0 bases, leaving 15 bases between them. The germline CDR1 and CDR2 sequences are LNHDA and SQIVND (reference sequence). This CDR3 spans 14 amino acids. The CDR3 nucleotides are TGTGCCGCAGGGCGCGGAACTAGCACAGATACGCAGTATTTT. It translates to CAAGRGTSTDTQYF.

The sample holds a few counts of this clone. The chain joins TRBV2 to TRBJ1-5; D unclear. CDR1 and CDR2 (germline): SNHLY, FYNNEI. This CDR3 contains 14 residues. V lost 6 bases, J lost 5 bases, and 14 bases lay in between. CDR3 loop: CASRTEMGYQPQHF. The CDR3 bases are TGTGCCAGCAGAACCGAGATGGGTTATCAGCCCCAGCATTTT.

The V call is TRBV5-6, the J call TRBJ2-7; 7 positions agree with TRBD1. The CDR3 consists of 15 residues. Losses at the gene ends were 0 bases for V and 4 bases for J; bases not matched to a gene: 7. CDR1 SGHDT and CDR2 YYEEEE come from the germline V gene. In nucleotides, the CDR3 is TGTGCCAGCAGCTTGGTCAGGGGGTGGGGGTACGAGCAGTACTTC. It codes for CASSLVRGWGYEQYF.